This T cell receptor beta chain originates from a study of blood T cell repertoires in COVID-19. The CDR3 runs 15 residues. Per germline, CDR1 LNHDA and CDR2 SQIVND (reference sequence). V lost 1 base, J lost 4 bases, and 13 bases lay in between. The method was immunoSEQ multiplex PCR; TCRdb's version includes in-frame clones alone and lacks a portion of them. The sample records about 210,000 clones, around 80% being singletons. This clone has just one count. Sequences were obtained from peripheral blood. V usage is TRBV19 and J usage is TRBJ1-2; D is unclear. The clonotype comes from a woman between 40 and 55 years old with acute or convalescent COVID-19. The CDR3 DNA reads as TGTGCCAGTAGTATAGTCCACTCCCTTCTCTATGGCTACACCTTC. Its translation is CASSIVHSLLYGYTF.